The source of this T cell receptor (beta chain) is a study of T cell responses to AZD1222 COVID-19 vaccine. Study at large: Second-dose groups at about 4 or about 12 weeks were pooled. Study-level findings and limits: At study baseline, merely over 5 AZD1222 recipients were seropositive.

TCRdb keeps only in-frame clones here, not all; method: immunoSEQ multiplex PCR. The sample comprises fewer than 30,000 clones, around 78% of which are singletons, and about 5.3% rests with the top ten. As concerns this clone: Antigen specificity is unknown. One end of the junction does not line up with germline, which may come from a read error.

The CDR3 contains 15 residues. Germline lookup yields CDR1 SGHNT and CDR2 YYREEE (reference sequence). The sequencing here drew on peripheral blood, taken on day 0 of AZD1222 vaccination. This TCR was sampled from an adult in good health. The J gene is TRBJ2-7, the V gene TRBV5-4; TRBD2 matches at 7 bases. The chain's CDR3 is CASNLAGTTTYEQYF. The CDR3 DNA reads as TGTGCCAGCAACTTGGCAGGGACTACAACCTACGAGCAGTACTTC.